Following are 14 T cell receptor beta chains from one sample sequenced in a study of T cells after yellow fever vaccination (dated by TCRdb to 2018 to 2020). Libraries were constructed by 5' RACE. For sequencing, an Illumina HiSeq 2500 was employed. The public reads were reprocessed in TCRdb via fastp at Q25 and MiXCR, keeping in-frame beta chains. When rows share a CDR3 protein, they turn into one entry using the most common DNA and genes. This sample comprises roughly 500,000 distinct CDR3 sequences, roughly a fifth of them detected only once. Of the sample, around 15% falls within the top ten clones. The label giving this sample's treatment or condition can be read as: live attenuated yellow fever vaccine strain. The starting material was PBMCs, obtained 15 days after the yellow fever booster vaccination. The receptors shown here come from a man between 25 and 39 years old who received the YFV17D yellow fever vaccine.

This clonotype showed up just a few times. The chain couples TRBV6-1 to TRBJ1-5; 7 bases are a match to TRBD1. The V and J ends lost 5 bases and 4 bases, in that order; junction bases with no gene match: 8. Germline values: CDR1 MNHNS, CDR2 SASEGT. The CDR3 runs 15 residues. CDR3 coding DNA: TGTGCCAGCAGTCCCCGGGACAGCCGAAATCAGCCCCAGCATTTT. Amino acid sequence: CASSPRDSRNQPQHF.

The V gene is TRBV27, the J gene TRBJ2-7, with D maybe TRBD1 (5 bases). This CDR3 has 13 residues. V was cut by 3 bases and J by 3 bases, with 9 bases left in between. CDR1 and CDR2 (germline): MNHEY, SMNVEV (reference sequence). The CDR3: CASSFSRDYEQYF. The CDR3 DNA sequence: TGTGCCAGCAGTTTTTCCAGGGACTACGAGCAGTACTTC.

This clonotype was seen a few times. The V gene is TRBV7-9, the J gene TRBJ1-4; weak D call: TRBD1 (6 bases). This CDR3 is 15 amino acids long. Germline values: CDR1 SEHNR, CDR2 FQNEAQ (reference sequence). V was clipped by 0 bases and J by 2 bases, with 7 bases between them. CDR3 amino acids: CASSLATGTNEKLFF. CDR3 in DNA: TGTGCCAGCAGCTTAGCTACAGGGACTAATGAAAAACTGTTTTTT.

V gene TRBV7-6 combines with J gene TRBJ2-5; 7 bases map to TRBD2. The CDR3 runs 16 residues. Germline CDR1 reads SGHVS; CDR2 reads FNYEAQ. The ends lost 5 bases at V and 5 bases at J; junction bases unmatched: 14. CDR3 loop: CASSAEPSGISETQYF. CDR3 DNA sequence: TGTGCCAGCAGCGCCGAACCCAGCGGGATAAGCGAGACCCAGTACTTC.

This clonotype was found a few times. The chain uses TRBV7-8 and TRBJ2-5; 8 positions agree with TRBD2. After removal of 3 bases from V and 3 bases from J, the junction contained 9 bases not matched to a gene. The CDR3 contains 16 residues. Germline CDR1 SGHVS, CDR2 FQNEAQ. The CDR3, as DNA: TGTGCCAGCAGCTTTGCCGACGGGAGGGGGGAAGAGACCCAGTACTTC. Translation: CASSFADGRGEETQYF. Based on the CDR3 plus reference TRBV7-8 and TRBJ2-5, the full variable domain is GAGVSQSPRYKVAKRGQDVALRCDPISGHVSLFWYQQALGQGPEFLTYFQNEAQLDKSGLPSDRFFAERPEGSVSTLKIQRTQQEDSAVYLCASSFADGRGEETQYFGPGTRLLVL.

This chain links TRBV7-8 with TRBJ2-1; 8 nucleotides match TRBD2. Germline assignment: CDR1 SGHVS and CDR2 FQNEAQ. V lost 5 bases, J lost 7 bases, and 13 bases stayed unmatched. This CDR3 spans 16 amino acids. The CDR3 protein is CASSPRGLAGPNEQFF. CDR3 coding DNA: TGTGCCAGCAGCCCCCGCGGGCTAGCGGGCCCTAATGAGCAGTTCTTC.

There are a few counts of this clonotype. The genes are TRBV7-2 and TRBJ2-6; D is uncertain. CDR1 and CDR2 from the germline V gene are SGHTA and FQGNSA. The CDR3 has 17 amino acids. V lost 3 bases and J 0 bases, leaving 12 bases between the germline ends. The CDR3 bases are TGTGCCAGCAGCTTCCGCCGGTATGACTCTGGGGCCAACGTCCTGACTTTC. Its translation: CASSFRRYDSGANVLTF.

V is TRBV18 and J is TRBJ2-1, with D unresolved. Germline lookup yields CDR1 KGHSH and CDR2 LQKENI. Trimming shortened V by 2 bases and J by 8 bases, and 7 bases separated the two germline ends. The CDR3 is 12 amino acids. CDR3 in amino acids: CASSPSPDEQFF. Here the CDR3 DNA reads TGTGCCAGCTCACCAAGCCCGGATGAGCAGTTCTTC.

The chain is built from TRBV29-1 and TRBJ2-1, with D hard to call. Trimming shortened V by 5 bases and J by 7 bases, and 9 bases separated the two germline ends. The CDR3 totals 11 residues. Germline V gene data show CDR1 as SQVTM and CDR2 as ANQGSEA. The CDR3 DNA reads TGCAGCGTTAAGGAGTCAAATGAGCAGTTCTTC. Amino acid sequence: CSVKESNEQFF.

The chain joins TRBV12-3 or TRBV12-4 to TRBJ2-1, with 7 bases aligning to TRBD2. After removal of 6 bases from V and 1 base from J, the junction contained 6 bases not matched to a gene. The CDR3 sequence is 15 residues long. The CDR3 here is CASRRTRVSYNEQFF. The DNA for the CDR3 is TGTGCCAGCAGACGGACTAGAGTGTCCTACAATGAGCAGTTCTTC.

This clonotype was seen more than once but under ten times. The chain uses TRBV28 and TRBJ1-1, with no clear D. CDR1 MDHEN and CDR2 SYDVKM come from the germline V gene. Trimming took 8 bases from V and 7 from J, leaving 14 bases between them. CDR3 length: 12 amino acids. The CDR3 loop reads CASASRPREAFF. In DNA, the CDR3 is TGTGCCAGCGCATCCAGACCGCGTGAAGCTTTCTTT. The full variable domain, with the rest looked up from reference TRBV28 and TRBJ1-1, is DVKVTQSSRYLVKRTGEKVFLECVQDMDHENMFWYRQDPGLGLRLIYFSYDVKMKEKGDIPEGYSVSREKKERFSLILESASTNQTSMYLCASASRPREAFFGQGTRLTVV.

This chain uses TRBV7-2 with TRBJ2-1; possible D gene TRBD2, 5 bases. The V gene lost 5 bases and the J gene lost 9 bases, with 11 bases spanning the gap. This CDR3 contains 12 residues. The germline gives CDR1 SGHTA, CDR2 FQGNSA. As DNA, the CDR3 is TGTGCCAGCAGCGCTGGACTTACTGAGCAGTTCTTC. Protein sequence: CASSAGLTEQFF.

The chain links TRBV12-5 to TRBJ2-5; D remains ambiguous. Trimming left V 4 bases short and J 1 base short, with 13 bases between. This CDR3 has 15 residues. In germline, CDR1 is LGHNT, CDR2 FRNRAP. The CDR3 region has the DNA TGTGCTAGTGGTTATGGTTCCGGGCCCCAAGAGACCCAGTACTTC. This codes for CASGYGSGPQETQYF.

This chain connects TRBV29-1 to TRBJ2-3; D remains ambiguous. The CDR3 consists of 15 residues. Germline CDR1 SQVTM, CDR2 ANQGSEA. Trimming pared 4 bases from V and 0 bases from J, leaving 14 bases between. The CDR3 DNA sequence: TGCAGCGTTGGGACGCCCCAAATTAGCACAGATACGCAGTATTTT. Translated, it gives CSVGTPQISTDTQYF.